Presented here are 22 T cell receptor beta chains from one specimen sequenced in a study of T cells in Graves' hyperthyroidism and ophthalmopathy. Template material for amplifying TCR beta CDR3 regions consisted of RNA transcripts. The study used the HTBI primer set for a first-round RT-PCR of the TCR CDR3. A single record per CDR3 protein comes from TCRdb applying MiXCR to the multiplex PCR reads. The sample carries fewer than 750,000 distinct CDR3 sequences, over 12% recorded once. Sequencing input: blood. The receptors come from a middle-aged woman with Graves' ophthalmopathy.

This clonotype was seen at least ten times. The chain joins TRBV7-2 to TRBJ1-5; no definite D call. The CDR3 is 12 amino acids. V dropped 5 bases and J dropped 4 bases, with 6 bases sitting between them. CDR1 and CDR2 (germline): SGHTA, FQGNSA. CDR3: CASSRPNQPQHF. CDR3 nucleotides: TGTGCCAGCAGCCGCCCGAATCAGCCCCAGCATTTT. The whole variable domain, remainder taken from reference TRBV7-2 and TRBJ1-5, is GAGVSQSPSNKVTEKGKDVELRCDPISGHTALYWYRQSLGQGLEFLIYFQGNSAPDKSGLPSDRFSAERTGGSVSTLTIQRTQQEDSAVYLCASSRPNQPQHFGDGTRLSIL.

The chain employs TRBV7-8 and TRBJ1-6, with a weak D call TRBD1 (6 bases). The ends were cut back, 6 bases at V and 13 bases at J, with 19 bases in the middle. CDR3 length equals 14 residues. CDR1 SGHVS and CDR2 FQNEAQ come from the germline V gene. DNA of the CDR3: TGTGCCAGCAGTCCCTGGACAGCCTCCGAGCCCCTCCACTTT. This encodes CASSPWTASEPLHF.

The rearrangement joins TRBV19 to TRBJ2-7; TRBD1 agrees at 8 bases. Trimming at V came to 5 bases and at J to 5 bases, leaving 14 bases not matched to a gene. Germline values: CDR1 LNHDA, CDR2 SQIVND (reference sequence). CDR3 length equals 16 residues. The CDR3 DNA reads TGTGCCAGTAGTCCCCGGACAGGGAACGCGAGGGACGAGCAGTACTTC. Its protein is CASSPRTGNARDEQYF.

This clonotype was counted many times. The V call is TRBV19, the J call TRBJ1-5; 10 nucleotides agree with TRBD1. The J segment lost 6 bases and the V segment lost 4 bases, leaving 6 bases of the junction unmatched. The CDR3 sequence is 15 residues long. Germline V CDR1 and CDR2: LNHDA, SQIVND (reference sequence). The CDR3 sequence: CASSTDRGRVQPQHF. Written as DNA, the CDR3 is TGTGCCAGTAGTACCGACAGGGGGCGCGTTCAGCCCCAGCATTTT. Drawing the rest from reference TRBV19 and TRBJ1-5, the complete variable domain is DGGITQSPKYLFRKEGQNVTLSCEQNLNHDAMYWYRQDPGQGLRLIYYSQIVNDFQKGDIAEGYSVSREKKESFPLTVTSAQKNPTAFYLCASSTDRGRVQPQHFGDGTRLSIL.

This clonotype was picked up many times. The chain is built from TRBV28 and TRBJ2-7, with D possibly being TRBD2 (5 bases). The V end was cut by 5 bases, the J end by 7 bases, with 9 bases between. CDR3 length: 11 residues. Germline CDR1 is MDHEN and CDR2 is SYDVKM. The CDR3 loop is CASSTTREQYF. CDR3 coding DNA: TGTGCCAGCAGTACAACTAGGGAGCAGTACTTC.

Many counts were recorded for this clonotype. The chain recombines TRBV27 with TRBJ1-6, with 7 bases fitting TRBD1. The V and J ends lost 5 bases and 0 bases, in that order; junction bases with no gene match: 10. The CDR3 covers 18 residues. Germline lookup yields CDR1 MNHEY and CDR2 SMNVEV (reference sequence). This CDR3 reads CASSPQGGRYSYNSPLHF. Written as DNA, the CDR3 is TGTGCCAGCAGTCCTCAGGGGGGGAGATACTCCTATAATTCACCCCTCCACTTT.

This clonotype was observed once. The rearrangement links TRBV19 to TRBJ1-2; no clear D gene. V was pared by 5 bases and J by 4 bases, with 11 bases between. Germline V CDR1 and CDR2: LNHDA, SQIVND (reference sequence). CDR3 length: 13 amino acids. CDR3 in amino acids: CASSVQVSYGYTF. For the CDR3, the DNA is TGTGCCAGTAGTGTCCAGGTATCCTATGGCTACACCTTC.

This clonotype was observed a handful of times. The V gene is TRBV16, the J gene TRBJ2-3; 7 bases are a match to TRBD1. Germline V gene data show CDR1 as KGHSY and CDR2 as FQNENV. CDR3 size: 14 residues. The V gene end was trimmed by 2 bases and the J gene end by 3 bases; junction bases not matched to a gene: 2. The CDR3 DNA is TGTGCCAGCAGCCAAGTCAGGGGGACAGATACGCAGTATTTT. It specifies CASSQVRGTDTQYF.

This clonotype showed up many times. The V call is TRBV6-2 or TRBV6-3, the J call TRBJ2-7; the D call may be TRBD1 or TRBD2 (5 bases each). The ends were cut back, 6 bases at V and 6 bases at J, with 18 bases in the middle. This CDR3 contains 14 residues. In germline, CDR1 is MNHEY, CDR2 SVGEGT. The CDR3 DNA follows: TGTGCCAGCAGCGAGGCCACGGGGACGCTCGAGCAGTACTTC. Translation gives CASSEATGTLEQYF.

J is TRBJ1-5 and V is TRBV20-1, with 9 positions matching TRBD1. CDR1 is DFQATT and CDR2 is SNEGSKA in the germline V gene (reference sequence). With 4 bases clipped from V and 7 bases from J, the junction kept 5 bases outside the gene matches. This CDR3 comprises 13 residues. Here the CDR3 reads CSAKGQGAQPQHF. Here the CDR3 DNA reads TGCAGTGCTAAGGGACAGGGAGCCCAGCCCCAGCATTTT.

This clonotype occurred many times. The chain carries TRBV6-1 and TRBJ1-2; the D is unclear. The CDR3 contains 12 residues. V lost 7 bases, J lost 7 bases, and 13 bases lay in between. Germline V CDR1 and CDR2: MNHNS, SASEGT. The CDR3: CASIWGGGGYTF. DNA for the CDR3: TGTGCCAGCATCTGGGGAGGTGGTGGCTACACCTTC.

The sample holds many counts of this clonotype. The CDR3 is CASSSPSGRALAWEQFF. Here the CDR3 DNA reads TGTGCCAGCAGTTCCCCAAGCGGGAGGGCCTTAGCATGGGAGCAGTTCTTC. This rearrangement joins TRBV12-3 or TRBV12-4 to TRBJ2-1; 10 positions agree with TRBD2. V gave up 4 bases and J gave up 10 bases; unmatched junction bases: 16. This CDR3 spans 17 amino acids.

There are many counts of this clonotype. The chain has TRBV6-5 and TRBJ2-2; D not resolved. The V and J ends lost 2 bases and 5 bases respectively, with 6 bases between them. The germline gives CDR1 MNHEY, CDR2 SVGAGI. This CDR3 comprises 13 residues. In DNA form, the CDR3 reads TGTGCCAGCAGTTACGGGCCGACCGGGGAGCTGTTTTTT. Encoded protein: CASSYGPTGELFF.

The chain uses TRBV20-1 and TRBJ1-1, with 9 positions matching TRBD1. In germline, CDR1 is DFQATT, CDR2 SNEGSKA (reference sequence). This CDR3 region has 17 residues. The J segment lost 5 bases and the V segment lost 4 bases, leaving 17 bases of the junction unmatched. The CDR3 reads CSANNRGQGWGDTEAFF. CDR3 nucleotides: TGCAGTGCTAACAACAGGGGGCAAGGTTGGGGGGATACTGAAGCTTTCTTT.

The chain has TRBV25-1 and TRBJ1-2; D gene ambiguous. This CDR3 contains 14 residues. V dropped 2 bases and J dropped 0 bases, with 7 bases sitting between them. Germline V CDR1 and CDR2: MGHDK, SYGVNS. CDR3 nucleotides: TGTGCCAGCAGTGAACCCCTACCTAACTATGGCTACACCTTC. Its protein product is CASSEPLPNYGYTF.

There are a few counts of this clonotype. This chain connects TRBV6-1 to TRBJ2-2, with D perhaps TRBD1 (6 bases). This CDR3 has 15 residues. In germline, CDR1 is MNHNS, CDR2 SASEGT. Trimming took 2 bases from V and 3 from J, leaving 10 bases between them. CDR3 protein: CASSETGWDTGELFF. The CDR3 DNA is TGTGCCAGCAGTGAAACAGGGTGGGACACCGGGGAGCTGTTTTTT.

This clonotype was observed at least ten times. The chain links TRBV4-2 to TRBJ1-5; D might be TRBD1 (6 bases). Germline V lookup: CDR1 LGHNA, CDR2 YNFKEQ. This CDR3 has 16 amino acids. The V gene lost 0 bases and the J gene lost 3 bases, with 12 bases spanning the gap. The CDR3 here is CASSQEGDTINQPQHF. As DNA, the CDR3 is TGTGCCAGCAGCCAAGAGGGGGACACCATCAATCAGCCCCAGCATTTT.

There are many counts of this clonotype. The CDR3 nucleotides are TGTGCCAGCAGTACCGGGACGGCCTTTAACACTGAAGCTTTCTTT. Translated: CASSTGTAFNTEAFF. This chain joins TRBV12-3 or TRBV12-4 and TRBJ1-1; D perhaps matches TRBD1 (5 bases). The CDR3 extends over 15 amino acids. With 5 bases removed from V and 2 bases from J, the gap between germline ends came to 15 bases.

This clonotype was seen repeatedly, ten times or more. The chain couples TRBV29-1 to TRBJ2-4, with D perhaps TRBD2 (6 bases). This CDR3 is 12 amino acids long. Germline lookup yields CDR1 SQVTM and CDR2 ANQGSEA. Trimming shortened V by 2 bases and J by 6 bases, and 8 bases separated the two germline ends. The CDR3: CSVETSPNIQYF. The CDR3 DNA follows: TGCAGCGTTGAAACTAGCCCAAACATTCAGTACTTC.

This clonotype has at least ten counts. The genes are TRBV10-3 and TRBJ2-7; 11 positions agree with TRBD2. The CDR3 covers 13 residues. V dropped 4 bases and J dropped 5; count of bases not matched to a gene: 1. Germline V gene lookup returns CDR1 ENHRY and CDR2 SYGVKD. The CDR3 sequence: CAISVAGGDEQYF. CDR3 nucleotide sequence: TGTGCCATCAGTGTAGCGGGAGGGGACGAGCAGTACTTC.

The chain recombines TRBV20-1 with TRBJ2-7; TRBD2 matches 7 bases. After removal of 5 bases from V and 2 bases from J, the junction contained 6 bases not matched to a gene. The V gene's germline CDR1 is DFQATT and CDR2 SNEGSKA (reference sequence). The CDR3 length is 13 residues. The CDR3 loop is CSAPPTSTYEQYF. The CDR3 DNA reads as TGCAGTGCTCCGCCGACTAGCACCTACGAGCAGTACTTC.

This clonotype was found many times. V usage is TRBV6-2 or TRBV6-3 and J usage is TRBJ2-7; a possible D gene is TRBD2 (5 bases). The V end was cut by 7 bases, the J end by 2 bases, with 12 bases between. Per germline, CDR1 MNHEY and CDR2 SVGEGT. The CDR3 has 13 amino acids. The CDR3 region has the DNA TGTGCCAGCAAAGGACTGGAAACCTACGAGCAGTACTTC. Its protein product is CASKGLETYEQYF.